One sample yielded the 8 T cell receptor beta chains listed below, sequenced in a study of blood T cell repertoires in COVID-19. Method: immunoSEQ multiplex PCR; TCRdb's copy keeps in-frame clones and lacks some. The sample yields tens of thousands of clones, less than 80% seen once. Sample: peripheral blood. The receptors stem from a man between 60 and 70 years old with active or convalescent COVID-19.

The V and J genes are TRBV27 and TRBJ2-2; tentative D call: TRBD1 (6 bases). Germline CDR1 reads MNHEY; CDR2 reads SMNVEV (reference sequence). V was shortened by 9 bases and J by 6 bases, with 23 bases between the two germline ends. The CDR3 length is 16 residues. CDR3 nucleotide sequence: TGTGCCAGTAGATGGTTGGGACAAAGATCGGCCGGGGAGCTGTTTTTT. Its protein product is CASRWLGQRSAGELFF.

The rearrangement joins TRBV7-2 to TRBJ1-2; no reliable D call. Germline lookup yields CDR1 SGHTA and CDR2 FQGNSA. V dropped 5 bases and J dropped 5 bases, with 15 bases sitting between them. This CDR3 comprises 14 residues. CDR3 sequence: CASSLRLGGYGYTF. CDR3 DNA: TGTGCCAGCAGCCTAAGGTTGGGAGGATATGGCTACACCTTC. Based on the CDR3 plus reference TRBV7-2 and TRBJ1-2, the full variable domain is GAGVSQSPSNKVTEKGKDVELRCDPISGHTALYWYRQSLGQGLEFLIYFQGNSAPDKSGLPSDRFSAERTGGSVSTLTIQRTQQEDSAVYLCASSLRLGGYGYTFGSGTRLTVV.

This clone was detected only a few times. CDR3 sequence reads: CASSMGSGDRWDNEQFF. CDR3 in DNA: TGTGCCAGTAGTATGGGAAGTGGGGACAGATGGGACAATGAGCAGTTCTTC. The chain is built from TRBV19 and TRBJ2-1, with 7 bases identical to TRBD1. CDR3 size: 17 residues. J was trimmed by 5 bases and V by 3 bases; bases with no gene match: 13. The germline V gene has CDR1 LNHDA and CDR2 SQIVND (reference sequence).

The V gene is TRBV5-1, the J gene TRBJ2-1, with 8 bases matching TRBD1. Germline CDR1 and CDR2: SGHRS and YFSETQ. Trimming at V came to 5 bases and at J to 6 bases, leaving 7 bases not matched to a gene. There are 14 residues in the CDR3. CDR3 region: CASRTGTGPNEQFF. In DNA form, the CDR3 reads TGCGCCAGCAGAACCGGGACAGGACCCAATGAGCAGTTCTTC.

The CDR3 region is CASSWNTGQGQTQYF. CDR3 sequence (DNA): TGCGCCAGCAGCTGGAATACGGGACAGGGGCAGACCCAGTACTTC. The chain is built from TRBV5-1 and TRBJ2-5; 10 nucleotides line up with TRBD1. Trimming cost V 3 bases and J 6 bases; bases outside gene matches: 8. The CDR3 sequence is 15 residues long. CDR1 SGHRS and CDR2 YFSETQ come from the germline V gene.

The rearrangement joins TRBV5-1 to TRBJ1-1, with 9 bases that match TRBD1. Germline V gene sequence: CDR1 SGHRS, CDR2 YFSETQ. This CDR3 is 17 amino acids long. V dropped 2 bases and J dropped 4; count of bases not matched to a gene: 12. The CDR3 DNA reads TGCGCCAGCAGCTTAGGCCGGGACAGGGCCGGGGGCACTGAAGCTTTCTTT. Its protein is CASSLGRDRAGGTEAFF.

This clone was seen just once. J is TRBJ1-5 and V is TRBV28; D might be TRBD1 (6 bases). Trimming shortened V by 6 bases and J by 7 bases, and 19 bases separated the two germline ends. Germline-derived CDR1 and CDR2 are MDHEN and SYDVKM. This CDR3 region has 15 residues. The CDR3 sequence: CASSGITGNIQPQHF. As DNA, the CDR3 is TGTGCCAGCAGCGGAATAACAGGGAACATACAGCCCCAGCATTTT.

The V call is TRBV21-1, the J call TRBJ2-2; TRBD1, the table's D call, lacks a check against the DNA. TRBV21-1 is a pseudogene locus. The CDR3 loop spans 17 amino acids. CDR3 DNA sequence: TGTGCCAGCAGCAAATTTCTACAGGGGGGAAACACCGGGGAGCTGTTTTTT. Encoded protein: CASSKFLQGGNTGELFF.